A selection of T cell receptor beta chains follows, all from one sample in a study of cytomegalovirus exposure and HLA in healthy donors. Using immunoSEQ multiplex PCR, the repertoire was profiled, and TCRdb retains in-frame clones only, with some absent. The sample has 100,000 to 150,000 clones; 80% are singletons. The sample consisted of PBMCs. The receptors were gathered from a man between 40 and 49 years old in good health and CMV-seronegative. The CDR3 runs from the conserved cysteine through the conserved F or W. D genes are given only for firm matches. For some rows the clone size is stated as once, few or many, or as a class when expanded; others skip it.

DNA: TGTGCCAGCAGCTTGGGATGGGGACTCGAGCAGTACTTC; CDR3: CASSLGWGLEQYF; size: -; D: -; J: TRBJ2-7; V: TRBV5-4
DNA: TGTGCCAGCAGTCGGGGACTTGCCTACAATGAGCAGTTCTTC; CDR3: CASSRGLAYNEQFF; size: -; D: -; J: TRBJ2-1; V: TRBV7-6
DNA: TGTGCCAGCAGTCTCCGGACAGTCTCCTACGAGCAGTACTTC; CDR3: CASSLRTVSYEQYF; size: few; D: -; J: TRBJ2-7; V: TRBV6-1
DNA: TGTGCCAGCAGCCCGCCCCTCCACTTT; CDR3: CASSPPLHF; size: once; D: -; J: TRBJ1-6; V: TRBV11-2
DNA: TGTGCCAGCAGTTTACGGACAGATACGCAGTATTTT; CDR3: CASSLRTDTQYF; size: -; D: -; J: TRBJ2-3; V: TRBV28
DNA: TGTGCCACCAGCAGAGGACAGGAAAATCAGCCCCAGCATTTT; CDR3: CATSRGQENQPQHF; size: -; D: -; J: TRBJ1-5; V: TRBV15
DNA: TGTGCCAGCAGCTTACGGGGCGGGAGGGCCGCGACCAAAAACATTCAGTACTTC; CDR3: CASSLRGGRAATKNIQYF; size: -; D: TRBD2; J: TRBJ2-4; V: TRBV7-2
DNA: TGTGCCAGTAGTCCCTCTAAGGGACAGGGATATACGCAGTATTTT; CDR3: CASSPSKGQGYTQYF; size: -; D: TRBD1; J: TRBJ2-3; V: TRBV19
DNA: TGCACCAGCCCACCGCGATCACAGATAACTCTAGAGACCCAGTACTTC; CDR3: CTSPPRSQITLETQYF; size: -; D: -; J: TRBJ2-5; V: TRBV1
DNA: TGTGCCAGCAGTGATGCCCCTTTGCCAGGCGGGTACCGAGCTTTCTTT; CDR3: CASSDAPLPGGYRAFF; size: -; D: -; J: TRBJ1-1; V: TRBV6-1
DNA: TGTGCCAGTGAGAGGGCTAGCGGGAGTCCCGGGGAGCTGTTTTTT; CDR3: CASERASGSPGELFF; size: -; D: TRBD2; J: TRBJ2-2; V: TRBV28
DNA: TGTGCCAGCAGTCGTTACAGCAATGAGCAGTTCTTC; CDR3: CASSRYSNEQFF; size: -; D: -; J: TRBJ2-1; V: TRBV28
DNA: TGTGCCAGTAGTATAAGGGGTCAGGGCGGCTACGAGCAGTACTTC; CDR3: CASSIRGQGGYEQYF; size: -; D: -; J: TRBJ2-7; V: TRBV19
DNA: TGTGCCAGCAGCCTGACAGGGACTAACTATGGCTACACCTTC; CDR3: CASSLTGTNYGYTF; size: -; D: TRBD1; J: TRBJ1-2; V: TRBV2
DNA: TGCGCCAGCAGCTCCCCCGCAGGGGGGCTAATGAACACTGAAGCTTTCTTT; CDR3: CASSSPAGGLMNTEAFF; size: -; D: TRBD1; J: TRBJ1-1; V: TRBV5-1
DNA: TGTGCCAGCAGCTTATCGGCGGGGGACAATCAGCCCCAGCATTTT; CDR3: CASSLSAGDNQPQHF; size: -; D: -; J: TRBJ1-5; V: TRBV7-9
DNA: TGTGCCACCAGCGGAGGACTAGCGGGTCTCGCCGGGGAGCTGTTTTTT; CDR3: CATSGGLAGLAGELFF; size: -; D: TRBD2; J: TRBJ2-2; V: TRBV15
DNA: TGCGCCAGCAGCTTGGACAGGGGTGGGGGAGAGACCCAGTACTTC; CDR3: CASSLDRGGGETQYF; size: -; D: TRBD1; J: TRBJ2-5; V: TRBV5-1
DNA: TGTGCCAGCAGCTTAGGGACAGCAACTAATGAAAAACTGTTTTTT; CDR3: CASSLGTATNEKLFF; size: -; D: -; J: TRBJ1-4; V: TRBV7-7
DNA: TGCGCCAGCAGCTTGGGCAGGGCCAATGAAAAACTGTTTTTT; CDR3: CASSLGRANEKLFF; size: -; D: -; J: TRBJ1-4; V: TRBV5-1
DNA: TGCGCCAGCAGCTTGGCCCGGAGCGGTAGCACAGATACGCAGTATTTT; CDR3: CASSLARSGSTDTQYF; size: -; D: -; J: TRBJ2-3; V: TRBV5-1
DNA: TGTGCCAGCAGCTTGGTAGGACAGTGGCACGAGCAGTACTTC; CDR3: CASSLVGQWHEQYF; size: -; D: -; J: TRBJ2-7; V: TRBV7-9
DNA: TGTGCCAGTAGTGCGGGGAGGGACTACAATGAGCAGTTCTTC; CDR3: CASSAGRDYNEQFF; size: -; D: TRBD2; J: TRBJ2-1; V: TRBV19
DNA: TGTGCCTGGAGTGTCCAGGGGGCGGACTATGGCTACACCTTC; CDR3: CAWSVQGADYGYTF; size: -; D: TRBD1; J: TRBJ1-2; V: TRBV30
DNA: TGCGCCAGCAGCTGGCAACAGAACACTGAAGCTTTCTTT; CDR3: CASSWQQNTEAFF; size: -; D: -; J: TRBJ1-1; V: TRBV4-1
DNA: TGTGCCAGCAACAACCAGGGCACAGATACGCAGTATTTT; CDR3: CASNNQGTDTQYF; size: -; D: -; J: TRBJ2-3; V: TRBV6-6
DNA: TGTGCCAGCAGTGAATTAGCGGGCGAGCAGTACTTC; CDR3: CASSELAGEQYF; size: -; D: TRBD2; J: TRBJ2-7; V: TRBV2
DNA: TGCGCCAGCAGCTCACCGCAGCGGGGGACAGATACGCAGTATTTT; CDR3: CASSSPQRGTDTQYF; size: -; D: TRBD2; J: TRBJ2-3; V: TRBV5-1
DNA: TGTGCCAGCAGCGTGACTAGCGGAAGCACAGATACGCAGTATTTT; CDR3: CASSVTSGSTDTQYF; size: -; D: TRBD2; J: TRBJ2-3; V: TRBV9
DNA: TGTGCCAGCAGCCCTGAGCGGGGGAGCGATGGCTACACCTTC; CDR3: CASSPERGSDGYTF; size: -; D: -; J: TRBJ1-2; V: TRBV11-2
DNA: TGTGCCAGCAGTGAAAACAGGGGGAATCAGCCCCAGCATTTT; CDR3: CASSENRGNQPQHF; size: -; D: TRBD1; J: TRBJ1-5; V: TRBV2
DNA: TGTGCCAGCAGTTTAGTGGGCAGGGGGCTAGATGCTTTCTTT; CDR3: CASSLVGRGLDAFF; size: -; D: TRBD1; J: TRBJ1-1; V: TRBV28
DNA: TGTGCCAGCAGCTTTCCTCGGGGAGACACCATATATTTT; CDR3: CASSFPRGDTIYF; size: few; D: -; J: TRBJ1-3; V: TRBV7-8
DNA: TGTGCCACCAGCAGACGACGACAGGGGGGCCCGGGCGAGCAGTACTTC; CDR3: CATSRRRQGGPGEQYF; size: -; D: TRBD1; J: TRBJ2-7; V: TRBV15
DNA: TGTGCCAGCAGCCTTGGGGCAGGAGCTTTGGGCTACACCTTC; CDR3: CASSLGAGALGYTF; size: -; D: -; J: TRBJ1-2; V: TRBV5-4
DNA: TGTGCCAGCAGTCAACGGACAGGGGTTAATAATTCACCCCTCCACTTT; CDR3: CASSQRTGVNNSPLHF; size: -; D: TRBD1; J: TRBJ1-6; V: TRBV28
DNA: TGTGCCAGCAGTTTTCAGACTAGCGTCCACGGGGAGCTGTTTTTT; CDR3: CASSFQTSVHGELFF; size: few; D: TRBD2; J: TRBJ2-2; V: TRBV27
DNA: TGTGCCAGCAGTCCCAGAAACACAGATACGCAGTATTTT; CDR3: CASSPRNTDTQYF; size: once; D: -; J: TRBJ2-3; V: TRBV27
DNA: TGTGCCACCAGCGGGGTGAACACTGAAGCTTTCTTT; CDR3: CATSGVNTEAFF; size: -; D: -; J: TRBJ1-1; V: TRBV28
DNA: TGCGCCAGTCCGGGGACTCCTACCTCCTACGAGCAGTACTTC; CDR3: CASPGTPTSYEQYF; size: -; D: -; J: TRBJ2-7; V: TRBV10-1
DNA: TGCGCCAGCAGCTTAGGCGCGTTAGCGGGGGGGCAATCTCTTCAGTACTTC; CDR3: CASSLGALAGGQSLQYF; size: -; D: TRBD2; J: TRBJ2-4; V: TRBV5-1
DNA: TGTGCCACCAGCGGACAGAGGAACTCCTACAATGAGCAGTTCTTC; CDR3: CATSGQRNSYNEQFF; size: -; D: -; J: TRBJ2-1; V: TRBV15
DNA: TGCGCCAGCAGCGCCGGCTCCGGGTTCGCCTACGAGCAGTACTTC; CDR3: CASSAGSGFAYEQYF; size: -; D: -; J: TRBJ2-7; V: TRBV5-1
DNA: TGCAGCGTTGGAGGCGGGAGGGGCACAGATACGCAGTATTTT; CDR3: CSVGGGRGTDTQYF; size: -; D: TRBD2; J: TRBJ2-3; V: TRBV29-1
DNA: TGCGCCAGCAGCTTGGAAGGACATACGACCGGGGAGCTGTTTTTT; CDR3: CASSLEGHTTGELFF; size: -; D: -; J: TRBJ2-2; V: TRBV5-1
DNA: TGTGCCAGCAGTCCCGCCAGATCCTACGAGCAGTACTTC; CDR3: CASSPARSYEQYF; size: -; D: -; J: TRBJ2-7; V: TRBV28
DNA: TGTGCCAGCAGTGAGGGACAGGCGCTGGGGGAGCTGTTTTTT; CDR3: CASSEGQALGELFF; size: -; D: TRBD1; J: TRBJ2-2; V: TRBV6-5
DNA: TGTGCCAGCCGAACCCCCGGGAACTTAGCCAAAAACATTCAGTACTTC; CDR3: CASRTPGNLAKNIQYF; size: -; D: -; J: TRBJ2-4; V: TRBV11-2
DNA: TGTGCCAGTAAGGGGTCAGGGAATGAAAAACTGTTTTTT; CDR3: CASKGSGNEKLFF; size: -; D: -; J: TRBJ1-4; V: TRBV19
DNA: TGCAGCGGCCAGGGCCTCTCTGGAAACACCATATATTTT; CDR3: CSGQGLSGNTIYF; size: -; D: -; J: TRBJ1-3; V: TRBV29-1
DNA: TGTGCCAGCCGCGGGCAGGCCCTTCACAATCAGCCCCAGCATTTT; CDR3: CASRGQALHNQPQHF; size: few; D: -; J: TRBJ1-5; V: TRBV5-3
DNA: TGTGCCAGCAGTGACCGACAGGGGGTGCGCTACGAGCAGTACTTC; CDR3: CASSDRQGVRYEQYF; size: -; D: TRBD1; J: TRBJ2-7; V: TRBV2
DNA: TGTGCCAGCAGTGCTCCGACCGGGACAGGGGGTACCGGGGAGCTGTTTTTT; CDR3: CASSAPTGTGGTGELFF; size: -; D: TRBD1; J: TRBJ2-2; V: TRBV25-1
DNA: TGTGCCAGCAGCATAACTAGCGAGGGCCCCCGTTTCGGGCAGTTCTTC; CDR3: CASSITSEGPRFGQFF; size: -; D: TRBD2; J: TRBJ2-1; V: TRBV7-2
DNA: TGTGCCAGCAGCCGGGAAGGACAGGGAAACAATGAGCAGTTCTTC; CDR3: CASSREGQGNNEQFF; size: -; D: TRBD1; J: TRBJ2-1; V: TRBV2
DNA: TGCGCCAGCAGCGCGGGGACAGGCACAGATACGCAGTATTTT; CDR3: CASSAGTGTDTQYF; size: -; D: -; J: TRBJ2-3; V: TRBV5-1
DNA: TGTGCCAGCAGTGACGACAGGGGTAATGAAAAACTGTTTTTT; CDR3: CASSDDRGNEKLFF; size: -; D: TRBD1; J: TRBJ1-4; V: TRBV25-1